This T cell receptor beta chain is from a study of CD8+ T cells in alopecia areata. Across the whole study: Treatment with tofacitinib (6 to 18 months) was followed by 6 months off drug.

CDR1 SNHLY and CDR2 FYNNEI come from the germline V gene. CDR3 length: 14 amino acids. V was shortened by 11 bases and J by 0 bases, with 14 bases between the two germline ends. A word on this clone: Its antigen is unknown.

Study-level results: Between patients, shared TCR sequences were less clear than in mice. This was possibly due in part to HLA diversity in the patient population.

Treatment reported: oral pan-JAK inhibitor, 5-10 mg twice daily. RNA, once extracted, was reverse transcribed into cDNA for use as the sequencing template. The table came from immunoSEQ multiplex PCR; TCRdb's copy has only in-frame clones and leaves some out. The data contain fewer than 200,000 clones, around three fifths of them seen just once; the ten biggest clones take up 13% to 15%. This chain connects TRBV2 to TRBJ1-3; D gene uncertain. The material sequenced was CD4+ T cells sorted from blood, taken at week 24, from a patient treated with tofacitinib. The receptor was derived from a human donor with alopecia areata. The DNA of the CDR3 is TGTGCCGGAGCACAAGGTGTCTCTGGAAACACCATATATTTT. This translates into CAGAQGVSGNTIYF.